This T cell receptor (beta chain) comes out of a study of blood T cell repertoires in COVID-19. Enrolment of Seattle patients took place during active infection, and they were followed longitudinally. Losses at the gene ends were 5 bases for V and 0 bases for J; bases not matched to a gene: 11. Germline V gives CDR1 SEHNR, CDR2 FQNEAQ (reference sequence). This CDR3 is 19 amino acids long. Clones were read by immunoSEQ multiplex PCR, and TCRdb kept only the in-frame ones, dropping some. Here the sample spans fewer than 350,000 clones, 86% being singletons. The TCR originated in a woman aged 25 to 39 with COVID-19, enrolled during active disease. V usage is TRBV7-9 and J usage is TRBJ2-3, with 13 bases lining up with TRBD2. Sequenced material: peripheral blood. CDR3 DNA: TGTGCCAGCAGCCGTGGACTAGCGGGGGCAGGGTGGAGCACAGATACGCAGTATTTT. It yields the protein CASSRGLAGAGWSTDTQYF.